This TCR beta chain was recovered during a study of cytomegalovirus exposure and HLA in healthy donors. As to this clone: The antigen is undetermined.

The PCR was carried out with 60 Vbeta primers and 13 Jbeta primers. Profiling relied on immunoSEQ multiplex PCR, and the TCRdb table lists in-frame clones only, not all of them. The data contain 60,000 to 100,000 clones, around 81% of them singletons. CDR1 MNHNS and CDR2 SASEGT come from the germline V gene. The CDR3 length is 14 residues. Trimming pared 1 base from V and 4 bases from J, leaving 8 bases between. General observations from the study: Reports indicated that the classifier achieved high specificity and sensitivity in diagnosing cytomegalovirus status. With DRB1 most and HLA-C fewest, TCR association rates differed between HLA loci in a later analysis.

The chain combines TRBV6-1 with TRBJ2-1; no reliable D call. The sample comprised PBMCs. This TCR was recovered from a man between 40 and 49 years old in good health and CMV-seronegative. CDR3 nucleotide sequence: TGTGCCAGCAGTGAAGATGAGGAGTACAATGAGCAGTTCTTC. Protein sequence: CASSEDEEYNEQFF.